This is a list of T cell receptor beta chains from one sample in a study of graft-versus-host responses after intestinal transplantation. Sequencing was performed with immunoSEQ multiplex PCR; in TCRdb, only in-frame clones are kept and a portion is missing. The data show roughly 60,000 clones, with 80% to 90% seen just once and roughly 1.7% held by the top ten. This material consisted of PBMCs, taken 26 days after transplant. The origin of the receptors is a human patient who received an intestinal transplant, so some T cells may come from the graft donor. CDR3s include the opening cysteine and the closing phenylalanine or tryptophan. Fields, in order: J gene, clone size, V gene, D gene, CDR3 DNA, CDR3 protein. D genes are given only for firm matches. Some rows mark clone size as missing; the rest say once, few, many or name a class of expanded clone.

TRBJ2-5 | NA | TRBV7-2 | NA | TGTGCCAGCAGCCCCGGAGTTCCACAAGAGACCCAGTACTTC | CASSPGVPQETQYF
TRBJ1-2 | NA | TRBV4-2 | TRBD1 | TGTGCCAGCAGCCAACTACAGGGGGCTACTTCTAATGGCTACACCTTC | CASSQLQGATSNGYTF
TRBJ1-1 | NA | TRBV10-3 | NA | TGTGCCATCACCCGGGAACAGGGCCGTATGAACACTGAAGCTTTCTTT | CAITREQGRMNTEAFF
TRBJ1-1 | NA | TRBV29-1 | NA | TGCAGCGTTACGGGGGGGGTCAGGGAGAACACTGAAGCTTTCTTT | CSVTGGVRENTEAFF
TRBJ2-5 | NA | TRBV7-9 | NA | TGTGCCAGCAGCCCAGCCTCTAGCGAACGGACCCAGTACTTC | CASSPASSERTQYF
TRBJ1-3 | NA | TRBV15 | TRBD1 | TGTGCCACCAGCAGAGAGGGGACAGGGGCTGGAAACACCATATATTTT | CATSREGTGAGNTIYF
TRBJ1-2 | NA | TRBV27 | NA | TGTGCCAGCAGTTTTAGAGGCGAGGGAGCGTATGGCTACACCTTC | CASSFRGEGAYGYTF
TRBJ1-1 | NA | TRBV9 | TRBD1 | TGTGCCAGCAGCGTAGACAGGGGAGGCACTGAAGCTTTCTTT | CASSVDRGGTEAFF
TRBJ2-3 | NA | TRBV4-1 | NA | TGCGCCAGCAGCGGGGGTGAGGGGGTCTTCACAGATACGCAGTATTTT | CASSGGEGVFTDTQYF
TRBJ1-2 | NA | TRBV7-9 | NA | TGTGCCAGCAGATATCCGGGACTAACGGATGGCTACACCTTC | CASRYPGLTDGYTF
TRBJ2-7 | NA | TRBV29-1 | NA | TGCAGCGTTGAACCCGACATCGACTCCTACGAGCAGTACTTC | CSVEPDIDSYEQYF
TRBJ1-5 | NA | TRBV28 | NA | TGTGCCAGCAGTTTGGAGCAGTATAGCAATCAGCCCCAGCATTTT | CASSLEQYSNQPQHF
TRBJ2-7 | NA | TRBV7-2 | NA | TGTGCCAGCACCCTTCCGGGGGTGTTCGAGCAGTACTTC | CASTLPGVFEQYF
TRBJ1-6 | NA | TRBV27 | NA | TGTGCCAGCAGTCCCGGACTGAATAATTCACCCCTCCACTTT | CASSPGLNNSPLHF
TRBJ1-2 | NA | TRBV7-6 | NA | TGTGCCAGCAGCCCGGAAGTGGGGGCAGGGAGCTATGGCTACACCTTC | CASSPEVGAGSYGYTF
TRBJ2-1 | once | TRBV11-2 | NA | TGTGCCAGCAGCTTAGAGGGGAGCGACAATGAGCAGTTCTTC | CASSLEGSDNEQFF
TRBJ1-5 | once | TRBV2 | TRBD1 | TGTGCCAGCAGAGCGGACAGGGGATATCAGCCCCAGCATTTT | CASRADRGYQPQHF
TRBJ2-3 | few | TRBV28 | TRBD2 | TGTGCCAGCAGGTCGACTAGCGGGGGGGATACGCAGTATTTT | CASRSTSGGDTQYF